This note documents a single T cell receptor (beta chain) sequence. Its antigen remains unidentified. The CDR3 is 14 residues long. The V gene's germline CDR1 is ENHRY and CDR2 SYGVKD. With V trimmed by 6 bases and J by 6 bases, 6 bases remained unmatched. This entry belongs to a study of breast tumors, draining lymph nodes, adjacent tissues. Study findings and constraints: Luminal-like breast cancer showed significantly greater tumor-nontumor repertoire similarity than basal-like breast cancer did. Tumor TCR diversity was below lymph nodes but above nontumor tissue. That most tumor T cells come from lymph nodes remained unproven.

TCRdb re-derived calls from the multiplex PCR reads in MiXCR, one entry per CDR3 protein. This repertoire shows 21,000 or so distinct CDR3 sequences, around 41% found once; its top ten account for roughly 24%. The receptor's source is a female donor with breast cancer. Some clones in this sample may be carry-over from other donors' samples. Sequencing was carried out using breast tumor tissue. The chain couples TRBV10-3 to TRBJ2-3; 10 bases are shared with TRBD2. The CDR3 DNA sequence: TGTGCCATCAGCTTGACTAGCGGGCTCGATACGCAGTATTTT. Amino acids: CAISLTSGLDTQYF.